These 21 T cell receptor beta chains share one sample of origin, sequenced in a study of T cells after yellow fever vaccination. TCRdb reprocessed the 5' RACE reads via MiXCR and lists one record per CDR3 protein. This table holds under 100,000 distinct CDR3 sequences, around 5.8% found once. Sample: CD8+ T cells sorted from PBMCs, taken 10 days after the yellow fever booster vaccination. These receptors all come from a man between 18 and 29 years old who received the YFV17D yellow fever vaccine.

The genes are TRBV4-1 and TRBJ2-3; possible D gene TRBD2, 5 bases. CDR3 length equals 18 residues. V was clipped by 4 bases and J by 0 bases, with 20 bases between them. CDR1 and CDR2 from the germline V gene are MGHRA and YSYEKL. The CDR3 loop reads CASSPGGVREASTDTQYF. Here the CDR3 DNA reads TGCGCCAGCAGCCCAGGAGGTGTACGGGAAGCTAGCACAGATACGCAGTATTTT.

The genes are TRBV7-9 and TRBJ2-3, with D possibly TRBD2 on 5 matching bases. Trimming stripped 5 bases from V and 6 bases from J, with 18 bases between. In germline, CDR1 is SEHNR, CDR2 FQNEAQ (reference sequence). CDR3 size: 15 residues. CDR3: CASSPYIRSGDTQYF. The CDR3 DNA reads as TGTGCCAGCAGCCCTTACATCCGCTCGGGGGATACGCAGTATTTT.

This clonotype was seen only a few times. The rearrangement uses TRBV12-3 or TRBV12-4 and TRBJ1-1; D is possibly TRBD1 (6 bases). The V end was cut by 1 base, the J end by 11 bases, with 14 bases between. CDR3 size: 13 residues. The CDR3 reads CASSLGTAEAAFF. The CDR3 coding sequence is TGTGCCAGCAGTTTAGGGACAGCTGAAGCGGCTTTCTTT.

This clonotype was counted at least ten times. The gene calls are TRBV4-1 and TRBJ2-1; TRBD2 matches at 8 bases. The CDR3 loop spans 15 amino acids. After removal of 0 bases from V and 9 bases from J, the junction contained 7 bases not matched to a gene. Per germline, CDR1 MGHRA and CDR2 YSYEKL. The CDR3 sequence: CASSQDSGGAGEQFF. The DNA for the CDR3 is TGCGCCAGCAGCCAAGATTCCGGGGGGGCCGGTGAGCAGTTCTTC.

This clonotype has a handful of counts. The chain uses TRBV11-1 and TRBJ1-2; D perhaps matches TRBD1 (6 bases). Trimming removed 5 bases from V and 6 bases from J, with 13 bases in between. The CDR3 runs 13 residues. The germline gives CDR1 SGHAT, CDR2 FQDESV (reference sequence). The CDR3 here is CASSPRGGHGYTF. The CDR3 DNA sequence: TGTGCCAGCAGCCCCCGCGGGGGGCATGGCTACACCTTC.

This clonotype appeared many times. The V call is TRBV11-2, the J call TRBJ2-3; either TRBD1 or TRBD2 may fit D (6 bases each). Germline V gives CDR1 SGHAT, CDR2 FQNNGV. The CDR3 totals 15 residues. Trimming took 2 bases from V and 0 from J, leaving 9 bases between them. The CDR3 nucleotides are TGTGCCAGCAGCTTATGGAGGGGGAGCACAGATACGCAGTATTTT. Residues: CASSLWRGSTDTQYF. Drawing the rest from reference TRBV11-2 and TRBJ2-3, the complete variable domain is EAGVAQSPRYKIIEKRQSVAFWCNPISGHATLYWYQQILGQGPKLLIQFQNNGVVDDSQLPKDRFSAERLKGVDSTLKIQPAKLEDSAVYLCASSLWRGSTDTQYFGPGTRLTVL.

This clonotype was observed a few times. J is TRBJ1-1 and V is TRBV7-9; D ambiguous. V was cut by 2 bases and J by 6 bases, with 13 bases left in between. Germline V lookup: CDR1 SEHNR, CDR2 FQNEAQ (reference sequence). The CDR3 sequence is 14 residues long. The CDR3 here is CASSLTERAAEAFF. DNA for the CDR3: TGTGCCAGCAGCTTAACAGAGAGAGCCGCTGAAGCTTTCTTT.

This clonotype was counted a few times. The chain carries TRBV6-5 and TRBJ2-7; 11 bases map to TRBD2. CDR1 is MNHEY, CDR2 SVGAGI, per germline. V gave up 5 bases and J gave up 1 base; unmatched junction bases: 7. CDR3 length: 16 amino acids. The CDR3 sequence: CASSPGTSGLSYEQYF. The DNA of the CDR3 is TGTGCCAGCAGTCCGGGGACTAGCGGCTTGTCCTACGAGCAGTACTTC.

This clonotype showed up just a few times. The V gene is TRBV6-2 or TRBV6-3, the J gene TRBJ2-3; 9 nucleotides line up with TRBD2. Germline CDR1 MNHEY, CDR2 SVGEGT. After removal of 6 bases from V and 4 bases from J, the junction contained 8 bases not matched to a gene. The CDR3 contains 15 residues. The DNA of the CDR3 is TGTGCCAGCAGGCGGACTAGCGAAGGCCCAGATACGCAGTATTTT. This gives the protein CASRRTSEGPDTQYF.

This clonotype was seen only a few times. This chain links TRBV6-2 or TRBV6-3 with TRBJ2-1; no definite D call. The CDR3 is 12 residues long. Germline CDR1 is MNHEY and CDR2 is SVGEGT. Trimming shortened V by 5 bases and J by 9 bases, and 11 bases separated the two germline ends. For the CDR3, the DNA is TGTGCCAGCAGTCTAAAGTCAGGTGAGCAGTTCTTC. Residues: CASSLKSGEQFF.

In this sample, this clonotype turned up a few times. The chain recombines TRBV11-2 with TRBJ1-1; D is possibly TRBD1 (5 bases). V was pared by 0 bases and J by 6 bases, with 11 bases between. Looked up from germline, CDR1 is SGHAT and CDR2 is FQNNGV. This CDR3 is 14 amino acids long. The DNA for the CDR3 is TGTGCCAGCAGCTTAGAGTTCGGGGCCTCTGAAGCTTTCTTT. This translates into CASSLEFGASEAFF. Based on the CDR3 plus reference TRBV11-2 and TRBJ1-1, the full variable domain is EAGVAQSPRYKIIEKRQSVAFWCNPISGHATLYWYQQILGQGPKLLIQFQNNGVVDDSQLPKDRFSAERLKGVDSTLKIQPAKLEDSAVYLCASSLEFGASEAFFGQGTRLTVV.

This clonotype appeared a few times. The chain links TRBV13 to TRBJ1-5, with D hard to call. Germline-derived CDR1 and CDR2 are PRHDT and FYEKMQ (reference sequence). V was pared by 8 bases and J by 1 base, with 15 bases between. There are 15 residues in the CDR3. Written as DNA, the CDR3 is TGTGCCAGCCAAAAGGCAGGCTACAGCAATCAGCCCCAGCATTTT. Translated: CASQKAGYSNQPQHF.

This clonotype has a count of ten or more. The chain recombines TRBV3-1 with TRBJ2-3; 8 bases align to TRBD2. The CDR3 sequence is 16 residues long. After removal of 4 bases from V and 10 bases from J, the junction contained 16 bases not matched to a gene. The germline CDR1 and CDR2 sequences are LGHDT and YNNKEL (reference sequence). CDR3 residues: CASSRASGTRAAPQYF. CDR3 in DNA: TGTGCCAGCAGCCGAGCATCCGGGACTAGGGCGGCTCCGCAGTATTTT.

This clonotype was seen only a few times. The V call is TRBV2, the J call TRBJ2-2; the D gene is possibly TRBD1 (5 bases). CDR1 is SNHLY and CDR2 is FYNNEI in the germline V gene. Trimming cost V 1 base and J 6 bases, with 12 bases left between them. The CDR3 sequence is 15 residues long. CDR3 loop: CASSEGTWISGELFF. Here the CDR3 DNA reads TGTGCCAGCAGTGAAGGGACATGGATATCCGGGGAGCTGTTTTTT.

The J gene is TRBJ1-1, the V gene TRBV4-1; D gene unclear. Germline V CDR1 and CDR2: MGHRA, YSYEKL. The CDR3 extends over 15 amino acids. Trimming removed 0 bases at V and 0 bases at J, with 8 bases between. The CDR3 sequence is CASSQEGGLNTEAFF. The CDR3 region has the DNA TGCGCCAGCAGCCAAGAGGGCGGGCTGAACACTGAAGCTTTCTTT.

This clonotype was counted ten times or more. The chain carries TRBV29-1 and TRBJ2-2, with D uncertain. V was cut by 7 bases and J by 2 bases, with 8 bases left in between. This CDR3 region has 12 residues. Germline CDR1 and CDR2: SQVTM and ANQGSEA. The CDR3 is CSAPANTGELFF. In DNA, the CDR3 is TGCAGCGCTCCAGCAAACACCGGGGAGCTGTTTTTT.

V and J are TRBV30 and TRBJ2-1; 8 bases fit TRBD2. The CDR3 sequence is 14 residues long. With V trimmed by 0 bases and J by 3 bases, 1 base remained unmatched. Germline V gene lookup returns CDR1 GTSNPN and CDR2 SVGIG (reference sequence). CDR3 sequence (DNA): TGTGCCTGGAGTGTTGGGACTAGCTACAATGAGCAGTTCTTC. Its translation: CAWSVGTSYNEQFF.

This clonotype was seen at least ten times. V usage is TRBV29-1 and J usage is TRBJ1-1; D call uncertain. The length of the CDR3 is 12 residues. Germline CDR1 SQVTM, CDR2 ANQGSEA. The CDR3 DNA sequence: TGCAGTTTTGGATTGGGTGACACTGAAGCTTTCTTT. Translated, it gives CSFGLGDTEAFF.

This clonotype has just a few counts. The CDR3 DNA is TGTGCCAGTAGACGTGGGGGAATAGCCTATGGCTACACCTTC. Its protein is CASRRGGIAYGYTF. The V and J genes are TRBV19 and TRBJ1-2, with a possible D match to TRBD1 (5 bases). This CDR3 is built from 14 residues. Trimming took off 6 bases at V and 4 bases at J, with 15 bases between the two ends. CDR1 and CDR2 (germline): LNHDA, SQIVND (reference sequence).

This sequence joins TRBV5-1 and TRBJ1-6; no firm D call. CDR3 size: 14 residues. CDR1 and CDR2 from the germline V gene are SGHRS and YFSETQ. Between the trimmed V and J ends, which lost 5 bases and 12 bases, there was a span of 18 bases. Here the CDR3 reads CASRSTGERGPLHF. The CDR3 DNA follows: TGCGCCAGCAGATCGACCGGCGAGCGGGGACCCCTCCACTTT.

This chain connects TRBV16 to TRBJ2-1, with 7 bases identical to TRBD2. Trimming cost V 2 bases and J 2 bases; bases outside gene matches: 3. CDR3 length: 15 amino acids. Germline V gene lookup returns CDR1 KGHSY and CDR2 FQNENV. The CDR3 loop reads CASSQRAGAYNEQFF. The DNA for the CDR3 is TGTGCCAGCAGCCAAAGGGCGGGGGCCTACAATGAGCAGTTCTTC.